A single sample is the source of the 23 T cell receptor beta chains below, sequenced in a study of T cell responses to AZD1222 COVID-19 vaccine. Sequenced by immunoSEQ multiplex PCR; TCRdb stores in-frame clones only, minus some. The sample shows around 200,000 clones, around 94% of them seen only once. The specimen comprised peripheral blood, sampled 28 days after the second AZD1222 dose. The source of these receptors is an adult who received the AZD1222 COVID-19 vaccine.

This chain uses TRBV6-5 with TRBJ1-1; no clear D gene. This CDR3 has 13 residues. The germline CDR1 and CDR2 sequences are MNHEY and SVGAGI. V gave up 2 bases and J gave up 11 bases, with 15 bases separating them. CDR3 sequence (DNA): TGTGCCAGCAGTTACGGGAGGGAGGCACGGGCTTTCTTT. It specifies CASSYGREARAFF.

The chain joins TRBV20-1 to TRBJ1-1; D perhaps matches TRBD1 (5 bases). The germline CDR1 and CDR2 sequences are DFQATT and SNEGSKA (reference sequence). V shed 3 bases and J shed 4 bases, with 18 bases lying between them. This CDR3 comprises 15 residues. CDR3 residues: CSASVGSGPGTEAFF. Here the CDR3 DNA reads TGCAGTGCTAGTGTCGGTTCGGGGCCGGGCACTGAAGCTTTCTTT.

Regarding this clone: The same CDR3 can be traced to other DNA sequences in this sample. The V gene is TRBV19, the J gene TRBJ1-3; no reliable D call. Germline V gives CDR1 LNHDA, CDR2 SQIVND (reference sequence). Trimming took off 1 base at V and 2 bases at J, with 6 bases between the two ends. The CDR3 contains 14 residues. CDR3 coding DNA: TGTGCCAGTAGTATAGCCGGGGCTGGAAACACCATATATTTT. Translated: CASSIAGAGNTIYF.

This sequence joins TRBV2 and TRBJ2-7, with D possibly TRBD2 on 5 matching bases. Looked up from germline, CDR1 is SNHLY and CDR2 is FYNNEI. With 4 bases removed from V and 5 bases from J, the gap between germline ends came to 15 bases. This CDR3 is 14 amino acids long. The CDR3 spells CASSVNPTSNEQYF. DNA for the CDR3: TGTGCCAGCAGTGTGAATCCTACTAGTAACGAGCAGTACTTC.

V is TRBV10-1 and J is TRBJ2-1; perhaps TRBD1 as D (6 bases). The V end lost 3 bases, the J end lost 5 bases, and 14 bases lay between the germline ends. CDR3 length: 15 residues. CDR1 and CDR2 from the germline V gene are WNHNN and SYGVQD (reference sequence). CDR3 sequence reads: CASSESQGYDNEQFF. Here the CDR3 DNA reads TGCGCCAGCAGTGAATCTCAGGGGTATGACAATGAGCAGTTCTTC.

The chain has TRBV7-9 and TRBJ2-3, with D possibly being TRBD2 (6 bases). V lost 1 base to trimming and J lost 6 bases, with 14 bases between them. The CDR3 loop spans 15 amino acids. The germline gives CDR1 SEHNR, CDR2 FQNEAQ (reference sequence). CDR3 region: CASSLVRQSGDTQYF. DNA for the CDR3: TGTGCCAGCAGCTTAGTTCGACAGAGCGGGGATACGCAGTATTTT.

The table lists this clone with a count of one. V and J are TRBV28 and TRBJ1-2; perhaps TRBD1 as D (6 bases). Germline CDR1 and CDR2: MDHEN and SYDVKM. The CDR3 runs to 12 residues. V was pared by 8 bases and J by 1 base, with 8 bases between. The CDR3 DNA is TGTGCCAGCGGGGGGCTTAACTATGGCTACACCTTC. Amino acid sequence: CASGGLNYGYTF.

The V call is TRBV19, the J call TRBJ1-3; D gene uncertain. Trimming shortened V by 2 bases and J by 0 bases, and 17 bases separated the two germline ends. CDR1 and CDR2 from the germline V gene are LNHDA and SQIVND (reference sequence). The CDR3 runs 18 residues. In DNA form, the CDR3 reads TGTGCCAGTAGTATACAGAGTTCAACAGCGTCCTCTGGAAACACCATATATTTT. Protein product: CASSIQSSTASSGNTIYF.

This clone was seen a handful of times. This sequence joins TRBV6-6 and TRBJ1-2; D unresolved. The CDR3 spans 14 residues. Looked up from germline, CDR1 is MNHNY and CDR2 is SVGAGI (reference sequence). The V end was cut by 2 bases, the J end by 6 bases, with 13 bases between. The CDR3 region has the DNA TGTGCCAGCAGTTACGCGGGCTTCGGGGATGGCTACACCTTC. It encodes CASSYAGFGDGYTF.

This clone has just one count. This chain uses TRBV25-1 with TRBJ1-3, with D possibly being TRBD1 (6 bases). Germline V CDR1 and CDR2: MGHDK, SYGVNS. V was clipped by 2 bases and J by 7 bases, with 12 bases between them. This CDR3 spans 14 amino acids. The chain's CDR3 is CASSEGLGGNTIYF. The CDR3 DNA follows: TGTGCCAGCAGTGAAGGCCTCGGGGGCAACACCATATATTTT. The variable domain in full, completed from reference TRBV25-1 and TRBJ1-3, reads EADIYQTPRYLVIGTGKKITLECSQTMGHDKMYWYQQDPGMELHLIHYSYGVNSTEKGDLSSESTVSRIRTEHFPLTLESARPSHTSQYLCASSEGLGGNTIYFGEGSWLTVV.

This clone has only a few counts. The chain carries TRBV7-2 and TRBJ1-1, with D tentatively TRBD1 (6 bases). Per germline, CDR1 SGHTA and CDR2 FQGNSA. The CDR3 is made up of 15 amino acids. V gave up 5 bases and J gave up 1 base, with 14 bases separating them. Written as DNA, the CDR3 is TGTGCCAGCAGCGCAGGAGACAGGCGGAACACTGAAGCTTTCTTT. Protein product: CASSAGDRRNTEAFF.

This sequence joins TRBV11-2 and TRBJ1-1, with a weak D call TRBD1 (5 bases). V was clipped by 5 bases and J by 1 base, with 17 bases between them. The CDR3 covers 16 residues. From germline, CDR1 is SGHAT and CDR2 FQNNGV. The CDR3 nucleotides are TGTGCCAGCAGCGAAGTCGTGGGGCCGGAGAACACTGAAGCTTTCTTT. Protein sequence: CASSEVVGPENTEAFF. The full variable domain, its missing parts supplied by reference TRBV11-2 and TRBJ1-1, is EAGVAQSPRYKIIEKRQSVAFWCNPISGHATLYWYQQILGQGPKLLIQFQNNGVVDDSQLPKDRFSAERLKGVDSTLKIQPAKLEDSAVYLCASSEVVGPENTEAFFGQGTRLTVV.

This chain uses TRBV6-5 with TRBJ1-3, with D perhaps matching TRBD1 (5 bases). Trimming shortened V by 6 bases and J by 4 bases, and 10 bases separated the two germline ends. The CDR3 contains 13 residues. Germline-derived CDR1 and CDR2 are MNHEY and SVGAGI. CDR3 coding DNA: TGTGCCAGCAGGGGGTGGGGGGGAAACACCATATATTTT. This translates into CASRGWGGNTIYF.

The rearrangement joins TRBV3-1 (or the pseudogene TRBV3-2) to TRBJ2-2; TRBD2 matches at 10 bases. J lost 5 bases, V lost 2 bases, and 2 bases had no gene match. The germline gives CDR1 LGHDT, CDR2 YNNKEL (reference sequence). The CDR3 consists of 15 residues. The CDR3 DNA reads TGTGCCAGCAGCCAATTAGCGGGGGGAACCGGGGAGCTGTTTTTT. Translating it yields CASSQLAGGTGELFF.

The CDR3 coding sequence is TGTGCCAGTAGGAAGCCGGTCCCGGGCAGCCCTGGGGATGGCTACACCTTC. This sequence encodes CASRKPVPGSPGDGYTF. The chain carries TRBV19 and TRBJ1-2; D gene uncertain. Germline V gene lookup returns CDR1 LNHDA and CDR2 SQIVND (reference sequence). This CDR3 region has 17 residues. V was clipped by 6 bases and J by 6 bases, with 26 bases between them.

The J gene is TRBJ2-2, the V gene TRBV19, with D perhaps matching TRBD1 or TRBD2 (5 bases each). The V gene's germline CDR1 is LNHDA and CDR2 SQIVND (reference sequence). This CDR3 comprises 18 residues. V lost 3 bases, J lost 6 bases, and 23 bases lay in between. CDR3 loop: CASSIFLVGVLGPGELFF. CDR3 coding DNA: TGTGCCAGTAGTATTTTCCTGGTGGGGGTGTTAGGTCCCGGGGAGCTGTTTTTT.

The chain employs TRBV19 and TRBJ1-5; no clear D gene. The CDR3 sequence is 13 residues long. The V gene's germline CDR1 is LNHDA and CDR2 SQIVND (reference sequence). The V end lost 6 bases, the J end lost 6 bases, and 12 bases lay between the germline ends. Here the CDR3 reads CASSNLGRQPQHF. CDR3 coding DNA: TGTGCCAGTAGCAACTTGGGTCGTCAGCCCCAGCATTTT.

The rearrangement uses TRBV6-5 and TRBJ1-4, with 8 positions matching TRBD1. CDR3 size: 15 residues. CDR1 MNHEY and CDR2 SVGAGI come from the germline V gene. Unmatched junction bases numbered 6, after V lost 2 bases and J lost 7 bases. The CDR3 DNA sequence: TGTGCCAGCAGTTACCGACAGGGGAGGTTTGAAAAACTGTTTTTT. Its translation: CASSYRQGRFEKLFF.

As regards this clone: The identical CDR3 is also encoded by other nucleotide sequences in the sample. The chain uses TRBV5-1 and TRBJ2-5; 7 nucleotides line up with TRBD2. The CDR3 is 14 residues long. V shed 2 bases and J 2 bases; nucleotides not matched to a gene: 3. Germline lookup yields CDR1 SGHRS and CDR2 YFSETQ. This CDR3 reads CASSLSGVQETQYF. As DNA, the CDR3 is TGCGCCAGCAGCTTAAGCGGGGTACAAGAGACCCAGTACTTC.

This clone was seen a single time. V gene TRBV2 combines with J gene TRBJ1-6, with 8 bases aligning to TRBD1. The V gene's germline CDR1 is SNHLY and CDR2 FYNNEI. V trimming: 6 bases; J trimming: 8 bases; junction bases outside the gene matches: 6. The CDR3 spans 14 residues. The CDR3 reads CASSRTGPDSPLHF. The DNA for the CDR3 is TGTGCCAGCAGCCGGACAGGGCCGGATTCACCCCTCCACTTT.

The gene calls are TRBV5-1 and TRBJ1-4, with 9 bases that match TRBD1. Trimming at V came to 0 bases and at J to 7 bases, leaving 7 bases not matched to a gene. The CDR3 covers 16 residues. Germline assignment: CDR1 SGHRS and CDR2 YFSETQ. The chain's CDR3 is CASSLGMGTGFEKLFF. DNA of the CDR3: TGCGCCAGCAGCTTGGGTATGGGGACAGGGTTTGAAAAACTGTTTTTT.

The CDR3 DNA is TGCGCCAGCAGCCAAGTTGAGACTGGGAATCAGCCCCAGCATTTT. This encodes CASSQVETGNQPQHF. This chain uses TRBV4-1 with TRBJ1-5; D is unclear. CDR1 is MGHRA and CDR2 is YSYEKL in the germline V gene. The CDR3 covers 15 residues. Trimming took 1 base from V and 4 from J, leaving 11 bases between them.

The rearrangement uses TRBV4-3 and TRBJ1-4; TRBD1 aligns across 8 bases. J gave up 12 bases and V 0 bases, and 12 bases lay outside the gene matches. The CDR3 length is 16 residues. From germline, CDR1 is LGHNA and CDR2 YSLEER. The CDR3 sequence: CASSQDRGDRSHQLFF. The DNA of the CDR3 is TGCGCCAGCAGCCAAGATCGCGGGGACAGGTCGCATCAACTGTTTTTT.